These 16 T cell receptor beta chains were all obtained from the same sample, sequenced in a study of response to subunit inactivated influenza vaccine. One entry per CDR3 protein results from TCRdb running MiXCR on the RT-PCR reads. Of about 520,000 distinct CDR3 sequences in the sample, more than 7% were seen once. The sequencing used PBMCs from blood, collected less than 25 months after vaccination. These receptors came from a man between 45 and 75 years old who received an inactivated influenza vaccine.

This clonotype was detected many times. The V and J genes are TRBV20-1 and TRBJ2-7, with D tentatively TRBD1 (6 bases). CDR1 and CDR2 (germline): DFQATT, SNEGSKA (reference sequence). This CDR3 is built from 13 residues. The V end was cut by 3 bases, the J end by 3 bases, with 12 bases between. CDR3 amino acids: CSASRTENYEQYF. CDR3 sequence (DNA): TGCAGTGCTAGCCGGACAGAGAACTACGAGCAGTACTTC.

The chain couples TRBV7-2 to TRBJ2-2; D is unclear. Germline CDR1 reads SGHTA; CDR2 reads FQGNSA. The CDR3 is 14 amino acids. The V gene lost 9 bases and the J gene lost 2 bases, with 13 bases spanning the gap. DNA of the CDR3: TGTGCCAGTATTCGTGACCGAAACACCGGGGAGCTGTTTTTT. The encoded protein is CASIRDRNTGELFF.

This clonotype was observed a few times. The chain has TRBV2 and TRBJ2-5; 12 bases are shared with TRBD2. Germline loops: CDR1 SNHLY, CDR2 FYNNEI. Trimming at V came to 3 bases and at J to 5 bases, leaving 7 bases not matched to a gene. The CDR3 extends over 16 amino acids. The CDR3 loop is CASSDGSSGRGETQYF. For the CDR3, the DNA is TGTGCCAGCAGTGACGGGTCTAGCGGGAGGGGCGAGACCCAGTACTTC.

Ten or more counts support this clonotype. The chain uses TRBV9 and TRBJ2-2; TRBD2 aligns across 11 bases. Germline CDR1 and CDR2: SGDLS and YYNGEE. The CDR3 length is 15 residues. Trimming cost V 1 base and J 7 bases; bases outside gene matches: 3. CDR3 DNA: TGTGCCAGCAGCGTAACTAGCGGGAGTAACGGGGAGCTGTTTTTT. It yields the protein CASSVTSGSNGELFF.

This clonotype has a count of ten or more. This chain connects TRBV6-1 to TRBJ2-5; a possible D gene is TRBD1 (6 bases). Trimming pared 2 bases from V and 7 bases from J, leaving 20 bases between. There are 16 residues in the CDR3. Germline V lookup: CDR1 MNHNS, CDR2 SASEGT. The CDR3 DNA reads as TGTGCCAGCAGTGAATTCCAGGGGAGCGGAAGATCGACCCAGTACTTC. Protein: CASSEFQGSGRSTQYF.

The sample holds a few counts of this clonotype. V usage is TRBV28 and J usage is TRBJ2-5; the D gene is possibly TRBD1 (5 bases). Trimming removed 7 bases at V and 2 bases at J, with 17 bases between. Looked up from germline, CDR1 is MDHEN and CDR2 is SYDVKM. CDR3 length: 15 residues. The CDR3 spells CASTETLGLQETQYF. The CDR3 bases are TGTGCCAGCACTGAAACCCTGGGGCTACAAGAGACCCAGTACTTC.

In this sample, this clonotype turned up many times. The genes are TRBV5-1 and TRBJ2-3, with 9 bases aligning to TRBD1. Looked up from germline, CDR1 is SGHRS and CDR2 is YFSETQ. Trimming at V came to 4 bases and at J to 6 bases, leaving 9 bases not matched to a gene. The CDR3 contains 15 residues. The chain's CDR3 is CASSRTGGGIDTQYF. DNA of the CDR3: TGCGCCAGCAGCCGAACAGGGGGCGGAATCGATACGCAGTATTTT.

The genes are TRBV10-3 and TRBJ2-3; 9 nucleotides align to TRBD2. This CDR3 has 15 residues. The germline V gene encodes CDR1 ENHRY and CDR2 SYGVKD. V lost 3 bases to trimming and J lost 9 bases; unmatched junction nucleotides: 10. This CDR3 is CAISDILPGLATQYF. The CDR3 DNA follows: TGTGCCATCAGTGATATTCTACCGGGACTAGCAACGCAGTATTTT.

The rearrangement joins TRBV20-1 to TRBJ1-5; 8 bases are a match to TRBD1. The CDR3 is made up of 15 amino acids. Germline-derived CDR1 and CDR2 are DFQATT and SNEGSKA (reference sequence). CDR3 sequence (DNA): TGCAGCGCACAAACAGGGGGAGAAAAAAATCAGCCCCAGCATTTT. Translating it yields CSAQTGGEKNQPQHF.

The V and J genes are TRBV20-1 and TRBJ2-1, with D perhaps given as TRBD1 or TRBD2 (5 bases each). Trimming took 3 bases from V and 2 from J, leaving 11 bases between them. From germline, CDR1 is DFQATT and CDR2 SNEGSKA (reference sequence). The length of the CDR3 is 14 residues. The CDR3 loop reads CSASFRDPYNEQFF. Written as DNA, the CDR3 is TGCAGTGCTAGTTTCAGGGACCCCTACAATGAGCAGTTCTTC.

The chain couples TRBV7-9 to TRBJ2-7; 8 nucleotides line up with TRBD2. Germline V gives CDR1 SEHNR, CDR2 FQNEAQ (reference sequence). J gave up 0 bases and V 5 bases, and 9 bases lay outside the gene matches. The CDR3 covers 16 residues. CDR3: CASSPLGGRLSYEQYF. The CDR3 DNA is TGTGCCAGCAGCCCCTTAGGCGGGAGGCTCTCCTACGAGCAGTACTTC.

The sample holds many counts of this clonotype. The chain is built from TRBV12-3 or TRBV12-4 and TRBJ1-2; 7 bases fit TRBD1. Unmatched junction bases numbered 9, after V lost 3 bases and J lost 2 bases. CDR3 length: 16 amino acids. Written as DNA, the CDR3 is TGTGCCAGCAGTTTGGCCGGGACAGCACCAAACTATGGCTACACCTTC. Protein: CASSLAGTAPNYGYTF.

The J gene is TRBJ1-2, the V gene TRBV6-5; TRBD1 is a possible D gene (5 bases). The CDR3 spans 15 residues. V was trimmed by 2 bases and J by 6 bases, leaving 16 bases between them. Germline V gene sequence: CDR1 MNHEY, CDR2 SVGAGI. The chain's CDR3 is CASSYGQGAGNGYTF. CDR3 DNA sequence: TGTGCCAGCAGTTACGGGCAGGGAGCGGGGAATGGCTACACCTTC.

This clonotype was detected only a few times. The rearrangement joins TRBV7-9 to TRBJ2-1; possibly TRBD1 for D (6 bases). CDR1 SEHNR and CDR2 FQNEAQ come from the germline V gene (reference sequence). CDR3 length: 13 amino acids. The V end was cut by 5 bases, the J end by 3 bases, with 8 bases between. The CDR3 DNA follows: TGTGCCAGCAGCCGGGGACACTACAATGAGCAGTTCTTC. Protein sequence: CASSRGHYNEQFF.

This clonotype was seen a handful of times. The chain combines TRBV5-1 with TRBJ1-5; TRBD1 is a possible D gene (6 bases). CDR1 is SGHRS, CDR2 YFSETQ, per germline. V was cut by 1 base and J by 6 bases, with 14 bases left in between. The CDR3 runs 15 residues. As DNA, the CDR3 is TGCGCCAGCAGCTTGACGCAGGGGTCCGGTCAGCCCCAGCATTTT. It encodes CASSLTQGSGQPQHF.

There are a few counts of this clonotype. This chain uses TRBV27 with TRBJ2-3; 10 bases agree with TRBD1. Germline CDR1 and CDR2: MNHEY and SMNVEV (reference sequence). This CDR3 is 15 amino acids long. The V and J ends lost 5 bases and 5 bases, in that order; junction bases with no gene match: 7. The CDR3 sequence: CASSGPGTGVDTQYF. Here the CDR3 DNA reads TGTGCCAGCAGTGGACCCGGGACAGGGGTAGATACGCAGTATTTT.